A selection of T cell receptor beta chains follows, all from one sample in a study of OX40 agonist ivuxolimab in advanced cancers. Using immunoSEQ multiplex PCR, the repertoire was profiled, and TCRdb retains in-frame clones only, with some absent. The sample lists 55,000 to 80,000 clones; 70% to 90% were seen once. This material consisted of CD4+ or CD8+ T cells sorted from blood, taken in a trial of the OX40 agonist ivuxolimab. These receptors came from an adult with an advanced solid tumor such as melanoma, head and neck, liver or kidney cancer. Each CDR3 is given with its conserved first and last residue. D genes are given only for firm matches. The size entry is marked missing in some rows and otherwise reads once, few, many or a size class.

CASNPRSSGNTIYF	TGTGCCAGCAATCCCCGGAGCTCTGGAAACACCATATATTTT	NA	TRBV2	TRBJ1-3	NA
CASSEWTGNAEQYF	TGCGCCAGCAGTGAATGGACAGGGAACGCGGAGCAGTACTTC	NA	TRBV10-1	TRBJ2-7	TRBD1
CASSLGLGGPMEETQYF	TGCGCCAGCAGCTTGGGATTGGGGGGCCCGATGGAGGAGACCCAGTACTTC	NA	TRBV5-1	TRBJ2-5	NA
CASSKGQLNTEAFF	TGTGCCAGTAGTAAGGGACAGCTAAACACTGAAGCTTTCTTT	NA	TRBV19	TRBJ1-1	TRBD1
CASSPRDVGAVTQYF	TGTGCCAGCAGCCCCCGGGACGTCGGGGCAGTGACGCAGTATTTT	NA	TRBV9	TRBJ2-3	NA
CASSVDGQWSGNTIYF	TGTGCCAGCAGCGTAGATGGACAGTGGTCTGGAAACACCATATATTTT	NA	TRBV9	TRBJ1-3	NA
CASSQVKEPFNTEAFF	TGTGCCAGCAGCCAAGTAAAGGAGCCATTCAACACTGAAGCTTTCTTT	NA	TRBV5-4	TRBJ1-1	NA
CASRRGLAGNEQFF	TGTGCCAGCAGACGCGGACTAGCGGGTAATGAGCAGTTCTTC	NA	TRBV2	TRBJ2-1	TRBD2
CASSMGWASGDTDTQYF	TGTGCCAGTAGTATGGGATGGGCTAGCGGGGACACAGATACGCAGTATTTT	once	TRBV19	TRBJ2-3	TRBD2
CASSQDGTGGRADTQYF	TGTGCCAGCAGCCAAGATGGAACGGGGGGGCGGGCAGATACGCAGTATTTT	NA	TRBV4-2	TRBJ2-3	TRBD2
CASSHGTAYNSPLHF	TGTGCCAGCAGCCACGGGACAGCCTATAATTCACCCCTCCACTTT	NA	TRBV13	TRBJ1-6	TRBD1
CASSFGGANYEQYF	TGCGCCAGCAGCTTCGGGGGGGCGAACTACGAGCAGTACTTC	once	TRBV5-1	TRBJ2-7	TRBD2
CASSLFGLETQYF	TGTGCCAGCAGCTTATTTGGTTTAGAGACCCAGTACTTC	NA	TRBV7-9	TRBJ2-5	NA
CASSSGENEQYF	TGTGCCAGCAGTTCCGGGGAGAACGAGCAGTACTTC	NA	TRBV28	TRBJ2-7	NA
CASSLGPPGTDTQYF	TGTGCCAGCAGCTTAGGCCCGCCAGGCACAGATACGCAGTATTTT	NA	TRBV11-3	TRBJ2-3	NA
CASSLNYNSPLHF	TGTGCCAGCAGCTTAAACTATAATTCACCCCTCCACTTT	NA	TRBV7-3	TRBJ1-6	NA
CASSAAFWTGNSSGNTIYF	TGTGCCAGCAGCGCGGCATTTTGGACAGGAAATAGCTCTGGAAACACCATATATTTT	NA	TRBV7-9	TRBJ1-3	TRBD1
CASSPLPDRVETQYF	TGTGCCAGCTCACCACTACCAGACCGGGTGGAGACCCAGTACTTC	NA	TRBV18	TRBJ2-5	NA
CASSLAPGQGTDTQYF	TGCGCCAGCAGCTTGGCCCCGGGACAGGGTACAGATACGCAGTATTTT	once	TRBV5-1	TRBJ2-3	TRBD1
CASSAGLAGNANTGELFF	TGTGCCAGCAGCGCCGGACTAGCGGGAAACGCGAACACCGGGGAGCTGTTTTTT	NA	TRBV9	TRBJ2-2	TRBD2
CASSLDGYYGYTF	TGTGCCAGCAGCTTAGACGGTTACTATGGCTACACCTTC	NA	TRBV11-2	TRBJ1-2	NA
CASSLAIWGINEKLFF	TGTGCCAGCAGCTTAGCGATATGGGGAATTAATGAAAAACTGTTTTTT	NA	TRBV7-2	TRBJ1-4	NA
CSGYRDRGTEAFF	TGCAGCGGTTACCGGGACAGGGGAACTGAAGCTTTCTTT	NA	TRBV29-1	TRBJ1-1	TRBD1
CASSVGVDNYGYTF	TGTGCCAGCAGCGTAGGCGTCGATAACTATGGCTACACCTTC	NA	TRBV9	TRBJ1-2	NA
CASSYSSGGVYNEQFF	TGTGCCAGCAGTTACAGCAGCGGGGGGGTTTACAATGAGCAGTTCTTC	NA	TRBV6-5	TRBJ2-1	TRBD2
CASSAQTLAKNIQYF	TGTGCCAGCAGTGCGCAGACATTAGCCAAAAACATTCAGTACTTC	NA	TRBV2	TRBJ2-4	NA
CASSPIQLRLAGGFNEQFF	TGTGCCAGCAGCCCAATACAACTCCGACTAGCGGGGGGCTTTAATGAGCAGTTCTTC	NA	TRBV28	TRBJ2-1	TRBD2
CASSLRSDTEAFF	TGTGCCAGCAGTTTAAGGAGCGACACTGAAGCTTTCTTT	once	TRBV28	TRBJ1-1	NA
CASSLEAGPRAEAFF	TGTGCCAGCAGCTTAGAAGCAGGGCCGAGGGCTGAAGCTTTCTTT	NA	TRBV11-2	TRBJ1-1	NA
CASSQDGAAQYF	TGTGCCAGCAGCCAAGACGGTGCTGCGCAGTATTTT	NA	TRBV7-9	TRBJ2-3	NA
CASSLGTRTNEQFF	TGTGCCAGCAGCTTGGGGACACGCACCAATGAGCAGTTCTTC	NA	TRBV5-4	TRBJ2-1	NA
CASSSAGQGITGELFF	TGTGCCAGCAGCTCTGCGGGACAGGGTATCACCGGGGAGCTGTTTTTT	NA	TRBV5-4	TRBJ2-2	TRBD1
CSITVWGTEAFF	TGCAGCATTACGGTCTGGGGCACTGAAGCTTTCTTT	NA	TRBV29-1	TRBJ1-1	NA
CASKSWGGTEAFF	TGCGCCAGTAAGTCGTGGGGGGGAACTGAAGCTTTCTTT	NA	TRBV5-1	TRBJ1-1	NA
CASSMQKNTQYF	TGTGCCAGTAGTATGCAGAAAAATACGCAGTATTTT	NA	TRBV19	TRBJ2-3	NA
CASSQDAGGSEKLFF	TGTGCCAGCAGCCAAGATGCCGGGGGGAGCGAAAAACTGTTTTTT	once	TRBV14	TRBJ1-4	NA
CAGTVTGRGSYNSPLHF	TGTGCCGGCACCGTGACAGGGAGAGGTTCCTATAATTCACCCCTCCACTTT	NA	TRBV2	TRBJ1-6	TRBD1
CAIKGGDYGYTF	TGTGCCATCAAAGGGGGCGACTATGGCTACACCTTC	few	TRBV10-3	TRBJ1-2	TRBD1
CSVTGDLYEQYF	TGCAGCGTTACTGGGGATCTCTACGAGCAGTACTTC	NA	TRBV29-1	TRBJ2-7	NA
CASSGTTGLRPDTQYF	TGTGCCAGCAGTGGAACGACAGGGTTGCGCCCAGATACGCAGTATTTT	NA	TRBV6-1	TRBJ2-3	TRBD1
CASSIGVSTDTQYF	TGTGCCAGTAGTATCGGAGTTAGCACAGATACGCAGTATTTT	once	TRBV19	TRBJ2-3	NA
CASSDLDSNGYTF	TGTGCCAGCAGTGATCTGGACTCGAATGGCTACACCTTC	NA	TRBV6-5	TRBJ1-2	NA
CASSQVGGGFFGTEAFF	TGTGCCAGCAGCCAAGTAGGGGGCGGGTTTTTCGGCACTGAAGCTTTCTTT	NA	TRBV4-2	TRBJ1-1	TRBD1
CASSERYHEGEQFF	TGTGCCAGCAGTGAACGCTACCATGAGGGTGAGCAGTTCTTC	few	TRBV2	TRBJ2-1	NA
CASSVGGGGRSETQYF	TGTGCCAGCAGCGTAGGAGGGGGGGGTCGCTCAGAGACCCAGTACTTC	few	TRBV9	TRBJ2-5	NA
CASSLPRGGLYEQYF	TGTGCCAGCAGCCTACCCCGGGGGGGTCTCTACGAGCAGTACTTC	NA	TRBV6-5	TRBJ2-7	TRBD2
CASSLGTENTEAFF	TGTGCCAGCAGCTTGGGGACAGAGAACACTGAAGCTTTCTTT	NA	TRBV5-3	TRBJ1-1	TRBD1
CASSSSGGAVGELFF	TGTGCCAGCAGCTCTAGCGGGGGGGCCGTAGGGGAGCTGTTTTTT	NA	TRBV11-3	TRBJ2-2	TRBD2
CATRQGDGGGYTF	TGTGCCACCCGACAGGGTGACGGTGGTGGCTACACCTTC	NA	TRBV10-3	TRBJ1-2	TRBD1
CASSFGSDSGELFF	TGTGCCAGCAGCTTCGGTAGTGACAGCGGGGAGCTGTTTTTT	once	TRBV7-3	TRBJ2-2	NA